A selection of T cell receptor beta chains follows, all from one sample in a study of blood T cell repertoires in COVID-19. Clones were sequenced by immunoSEQ multiplex PCR, and TCRdb holds only the in-frame ones, with some missing. The sample lists under 300,000 clones; about 89% were seen once. The specimen sequenced was PBMCs or T cells enriched from blood (not recorded which). Source of these receptors: a woman between 35 and 50 years old who had recovered from COVID-19. Both conserved end residues are part of each CDR3. The order of the fields is J gene, V gene, D gene, clone size, CDR3 DNA, CDR3 protein. A D gene is named only where the DNA matches it firmly. Not every row has a clone size; where given, it reads once, few, many or a size class.

j_gene: TRBJ1-5; v_gene: TRBV19; d_gene: .; abundance: .; CDR3nt: TGTGCCAGTAGTATATACGGCCCAGGGCCCCAGCATTTT; CDR3aa: CASSIYGPGPQHF
j_gene: TRBJ1-4; v_gene: TRBV30; d_gene: .; abundance: .; CDR3nt: TGTGCCTGGAGTGTCCCAGGGGATGAAAAACTGTTTTTT; CDR3aa: CAWSVPGDEKLFF
j_gene: TRBJ1-2; v_gene: TRBV30; d_gene: TRBD1; abundance: .; CDR3nt: TGTGCCTGGAGGTGGCAGGGGGCGCAGATAGGAGGCTACACCTTC; CDR3aa: CAWRWQGAQIGGYTF
j_gene: TRBJ1-1; v_gene: TRBV9; d_gene: TRBD1; abundance: .; CDR3nt: TGTGCCAGCAGCGGACAGGGGAGGCCTGAAGCTTTCTTT; CDR3aa: CASSGQGRPEAFF
j_gene: TRBJ1-5; v_gene: TRBV7-8; d_gene: .; abundance: .; CDR3nt: TGTGCCAGCAGCTTCAACTCTCCCCTAGGCAATCAGCCCCAGCATTTT; CDR3aa: CASSFNSPLGNQPQHF
j_gene: TRBJ2-7; v_gene: TRBV7-3; d_gene: TRBD1; abundance: .; CDR3nt: TGTGCCAGCAGTCCAGGAGGGACAGGGGGCTACGAGCAGTACTTC; CDR3aa: CASSPGGTGGYEQYF
j_gene: TRBJ1-2; v_gene: TRBV3-1/TRBV3-2; d_gene: TRBD1; abundance: .; CDR3nt: TGTGCCAGCAGCTCACCGGGACAGATCTATGGCTACACCTTC; CDR3aa: CASSSPGQIYGYTF
j_gene: TRBJ1-6; v_gene: TRBV9; d_gene: .; abundance: once; CDR3nt: TGTGCCAGCAGCGCGAGTTCCTATAATTCACCCCTCCACTTT; CDR3aa: CASSASSYNSPLHF
j_gene: TRBJ2-1; v_gene: TRBV5-4; d_gene: TRBD2; abundance: .; CDR3nt: TGTGCCAGCAGCTCGGGGACTAGCGGGAGGGCTGGTGAGCAGTTCTTC; CDR3aa: CASSSGTSGRAGEQFF
j_gene: TRBJ2-2; v_gene: TRBV5-4; d_gene: .; abundance: .; CDR3nt: TGTGCCAGCAGCTTGTATCGTTTAGACAGCTCGAACACCGGGGAGCTGTTTTTT; CDR3aa: CASSLYRLDSSNTGELFF
j_gene: TRBJ1-2; v_gene: TRBV7-2; d_gene: .; abundance: .; CDR3nt: TGTGCCAGCAGCTTCGGACACGTTAACTATGGCTACACCTTC; CDR3aa: CASSFGHVNYGYTF
j_gene: TRBJ2-6; v_gene: TRBV19; d_gene: .; abundance: once; CDR3nt: TGTGCCAGTAGTCCGAACAGGGCTGGGGCCAACGTCCTGACTTTC; CDR3aa: CASSPNRAGANVLTF
j_gene: TRBJ2-7; v_gene: TRBV30; d_gene: TRBD1; abundance: .; CDR3nt: TGTGCCTGGAGTCACACAGGACAGGGGGCCTACGAGCAGTACTTC; CDR3aa: CAWSHTGQGAYEQYF
j_gene: TRBJ2-5; v_gene: TRBV6-1; d_gene: TRBD1; abundance: .; CDR3nt: TGTGCCAGCAGTGAAAGGGACAGGGCCTGGGGGACCCAGTACTTC; CDR3aa: CASSERDRAWGTQYF
j_gene: TRBJ1-4; v_gene: TRBV30; d_gene: .; abundance: .; CDR3nt: TGTGCCTGGAGCGCCCGGGTGCCGAATGAAAAACTGTTTTTT; CDR3aa: CAWSARVPNEKLFF
j_gene: TRBJ1-1; v_gene: TRBV7-3; d_gene: TRBD1; abundance: .; CDR3nt: TGTGCCAGCAGCTCGGGACAGGGTAACCGGCGCACTGAAGCTTTCTTT; CDR3aa: CASSSGQGNRRTEAFF
j_gene: TRBJ1-2; v_gene: TRBV5-1; d_gene: .; abundance: .; CDR3nt: TGCGCCAGCAGCTTCGGACAGCGAGCTAACTATGGCTACACCTTC; CDR3aa: CASSFGQRANYGYTF
j_gene: TRBJ2-7; v_gene: TRBV6-5; d_gene: .; abundance: .; CDR3nt: TGTGCCAGCAGTTACTTTCTGGTTGGGACTGGCGGCGAGCAGTACTTC; CDR3aa: CASSYFLVGTGGEQYF
j_gene: TRBJ2-5; v_gene: TRBV29-1; d_gene: .; abundance: .; CDR3nt: TGCAGCGTCGCGGGCCCAATCAGTGAGACCCAGTACTTC; CDR3aa: CSVAGPISETQYF
j_gene: TRBJ1-5; v_gene: TRBV19; d_gene: TRBD1; abundance: .; CDR3nt: TGTGCCAGTAGTCAGGGGGCGCTCAGTCAGCCCCAGCATTTT; CDR3aa: CASSQGALSQPQHF
j_gene: TRBJ2-1; v_gene: TRBV27; d_gene: TRBD2; abundance: .; CDR3nt: TGTGCCAGCAGTTCCCTATCCAGCGGGAGCTCCTACAATGAGCAGTTCTTC; CDR3aa: CASSSLSSGSSYNEQFF
j_gene: TRBJ1-2; v_gene: TRBV19; d_gene: .; abundance: .; CDR3nt: TGTGCCAGTAGTGTCAACTACAGGGCCCTCCGTTCGCATGGCTACACCTTC; CDR3aa: CASSVNYRALRSHGYTF
j_gene: TRBJ1-4; v_gene: TRBV29-1; d_gene: TRBD1; abundance: few; CDR3nt: TGCAGCGTTCTCGCCGGGACAGGGGGTGAAAAACTGTTTTTT; CDR3aa: CSVLAGTGGEKLFF
j_gene: TRBJ2-7; v_gene: TRBV5-1; d_gene: .; abundance: .; CDR3nt: TGCGCCAGCAGCTTGGGGCAGGGGGGCTACGAGCAGTACTTC; CDR3aa: CASSLGQGGYEQYF
j_gene: TRBJ1-6; v_gene: TRBV3-1/TRBV3-2; d_gene: .; abundance: .; CDR3nt: TGTGCCAGCAGCTCCACCCAGAATTCACCCCTCCACTTT; CDR3aa: CASSSTQNSPLHF
j_gene: TRBJ1-2; v_gene: TRBV2; d_gene: .; abundance: .; CDR3nt: TGTGCCAGCCGTAGAGGGTTGGGTGGCTACACCTTC; CDR3aa: CASRRGLGGYTF
j_gene: TRBJ1-1; v_gene: TRBV5-1; d_gene: TRBD1; abundance: .; CDR3nt: TGCGCCAGCAGCTTGACCCCGGGACAGGGATGGACTGAAGCTTTCTTT; CDR3aa: CASSLTPGQGWTEAFF
j_gene: TRBJ1-2; v_gene: TRBV7-2; d_gene: TRBD1; abundance: .; CDR3nt: TGTGCCAGCAGCTCACCATCAGGGGGTGGGTATGGCTACACCTTC; CDR3aa: CASSSPSGGGYGYTF
j_gene: TRBJ2-5; v_gene: TRBV4-1; d_gene: TRBD2; abundance: .; CDR3nt: TGCGCCAGCAGCTGGGGGGGTCGGAAAGAGACCCAGTACTTC; CDR3aa: CASSWGGRKETQYF
j_gene: TRBJ1-2; v_gene: TRBV30; d_gene: .; abundance: few; CDR3nt: TGTGCCTGGAGCACGGAGCCGCTCTATGGCTACACCTTC; CDR3aa: CAWSTEPLYGYTF
j_gene: TRBJ2-1; v_gene: TRBV19; d_gene: .; abundance: .; CDR3nt: TGTGCCAGTAGTATAGCCTACCTCTCCTACAATGAGCAGTTCTTC; CDR3aa: CASSIAYLSYNEQFF
j_gene: TRBJ2-5; v_gene: TRBV5-4; d_gene: TRBD2; abundance: .; CDR3nt: TGTGCCAGCAGCTTGGGATTGACTAGCGGGGTACAAGAGACCCAGTACTTC; CDR3aa: CASSLGLTSGVQETQYF
j_gene: TRBJ1-6; v_gene: TRBV4-1; d_gene: .; abundance: .; CDR3nt: TGCGCCAGCAGCCAAGATGCCCGGGACACACCCCTCCACTTT; CDR3aa: CASSQDARDTPLHF
j_gene: TRBJ2-3; v_gene: TRBV6-1; d_gene: .; abundance: .; CDR3nt: TGTGCCAGCAGTGAATGGAGGTTGGGAGATACGCAGTATTTT; CDR3aa: CASSEWRLGDTQYF
j_gene: TRBJ1-4; v_gene: TRBV27; d_gene: TRBD1; abundance: .; CDR3nt: TGTGCCAGCAGTTCCATAAGGACAGGTCTGTTGGGAAAACTGTTTTTT; CDR3aa: CASSSIRTGLLGKLFF
j_gene: TRBJ2-1; v_gene: TRBV12-3/TRBV12-4; d_gene: .; abundance: .; CDR3nt: TGTGCCAGCAGTTTAAGGGGAAACAATGAGCAGTTCTTC; CDR3aa: CASSLRGNNEQFF
j_gene: TRBJ2-1; v_gene: TRBV6-1; d_gene: TRBD2; abundance: .; CDR3nt: TGTGCCAGCAGTGAGGGGACTAGCGGGACGGGAAGTGAGCAGTTCTTC; CDR3aa: CASSEGTSGTGSEQFF
j_gene: TRBJ2-1; v_gene: TRBV30; d_gene: TRBD2; abundance: .; CDR3nt: TGTGCCTGGAGTGTACAAGCGGGAGGGTACAATGAGCAGTTCTTC; CDR3aa: CAWSVQAGGYNEQFF
j_gene: TRBJ1-2; v_gene: TRBV2; d_gene: .; abundance: .; CDR3nt: TGTGCCAGCAGTGAATCCGACGGGGGCTACACCTTC; CDR3aa: CASSESDGGYTF
j_gene: TRBJ1-2; v_gene: TRBV7-2; d_gene: .; abundance: .; CDR3nt: TGTGCCAGCAGCTTAGCGAGGTCAGATTATGGCTACACCTTC; CDR3aa: CASSLARSDYGYTF